This T cell receptor (beta chain) is from a study of blood T cell repertoires in COVID-19. Study as a whole: Specimens from acute and convalescent COVID-19 originated in the United States, Italy and Spain. T cells, B-cell-depleted T cells, or PBMCs supplied cDNA or gDNA.

This CDR3 spans 15 amino acids. Germline loops: CDR1 ENHRY, CDR2 SYGVKD. Trimming took off 2 bases at V and 6 bases at J, with 15 bases between the two ends. Across roughly 25 US areas, participants ranged in age from about 18 to 100 years. Cohort assignment relied on participant-reported clinical history. Sequencing used immunoSEQ multiplex PCR; TCRdb keeps in-frame clones, though not all of them. The table lists some 300,000 clones, 87% of them singletons, with over 0.8% in the top ten. This chain links TRBV10-3 with TRBJ2-3, with D possibly TRBD2 on 6 matching bases. This clonotype originated in a woman aged 25 to 39 who had recovered from COVID-19. Material for sequencing was PBMCs or T cells enriched from blood (not recorded which). The CDR3 protein is CAISEGGNRDDTQYF. CDR3 coding DNA: TGTGCCATCAGTGAGGGGGGGAACCGTGACGATACGCAGTATTTT.